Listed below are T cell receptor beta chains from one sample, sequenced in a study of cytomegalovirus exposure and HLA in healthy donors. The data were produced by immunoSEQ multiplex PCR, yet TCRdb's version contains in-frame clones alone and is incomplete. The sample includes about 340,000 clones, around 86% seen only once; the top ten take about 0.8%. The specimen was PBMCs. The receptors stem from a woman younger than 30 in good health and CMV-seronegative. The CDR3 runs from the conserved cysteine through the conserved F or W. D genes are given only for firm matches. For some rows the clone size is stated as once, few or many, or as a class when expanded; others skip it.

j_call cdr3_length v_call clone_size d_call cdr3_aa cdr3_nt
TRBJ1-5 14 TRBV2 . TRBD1 CASAGTGGNQPQHF TGTGCCAGCGCTGGGACAGGGGGAAATCAGCCCCAGCATTTT
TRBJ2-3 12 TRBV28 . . CASRLEVDTQYF TGTGCCAGCCGCCTAGAGGTAGATACGCAGTATTTT
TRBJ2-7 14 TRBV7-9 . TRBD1 CASTPRDRAYEQYF TGTGCCAGCACCCCGAGGGACAGAGCCTACGAGCAGTACTTC
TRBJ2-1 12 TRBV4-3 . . CASSPDSNEQFF TGCGCCAGCAGCCCCGACTCGAATGAGCAGTTCTTC
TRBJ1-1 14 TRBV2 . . CASSERQSNTEAFF TGTGCCAGCAGTGAGAGACAGTCGAACACTGAAGCTTTCTTT
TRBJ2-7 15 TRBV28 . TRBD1 CASSPHGQGDYEQYF TGTGCCAGCAGTCCCCACGGACAGGGCGACTACGAGCAGTACTTC
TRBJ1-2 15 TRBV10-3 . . CAISAAGEGNYGYTF TGTGCCATCAGTGCTGCAGGGGAAGGTAACTATGGCTACACCTTC
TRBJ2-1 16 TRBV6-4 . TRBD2 CASSDSASGSPSEQFF TGTGCCAGCAGTGACTCGGCCAGCGGGAGTCCCAGTGAGCAGTTCTTC
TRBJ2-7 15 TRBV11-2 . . CASSLDPRLIYEQYF TGTGCCAGCAGCTTAGATCCGAGACTTATCTACGAGCAGTACTTC
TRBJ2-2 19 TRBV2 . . CASSEEVALEDTNTGELFF TGTGCCAGCAGCGAAGAGGTAGCGCTTGAAGACACGAACACCGGGGAGCTGTTTTTT
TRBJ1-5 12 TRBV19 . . CASQVGNQPQHF TGTGCCAGCCAGGTCGGCAATCAGCCCCAGCATTTT
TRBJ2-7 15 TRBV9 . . CASSPRLELSYEQYF TGTGCCAGCAGCCCCCGACTAGAACTTTCCTACGAGCAGTACTTC
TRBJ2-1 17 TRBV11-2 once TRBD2 CASSLDSPGRPGYEQFF TGTGCCAGCAGCTTAGATTCCCCCGGGAGGCCAGGGTATGAGCAGTTCTTC
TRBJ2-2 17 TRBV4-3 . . CASSQDWRTANTGELFF TGCGCCAGCAGCCAAGATTGGAGGACAGCGAACACCGGGGAGCTGTTTTTT
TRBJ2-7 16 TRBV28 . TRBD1 CASRSTGAAPSYEQYF TGTGCCAGCAGATCAACAGGGGCCGCCCCTTCCTACGAGCAGTACTTC
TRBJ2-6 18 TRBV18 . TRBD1 CASSPQEQGEAGANVLTF TGTGCCAGCTCACCTCAGGAACAGGGGGAGGCTGGGGCCAACGTCCTGACTTTC
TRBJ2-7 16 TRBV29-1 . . CSVVGTVSEGAYEQYF TGCAGCGTTGTGGGGACCGTAAGCGAGGGGGCCTACGAGCAGTACTTC
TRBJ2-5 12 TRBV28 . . CASRTDQETQYF TGTGCCAGCCGGACAGACCAAGAGACCCAGTACTTC
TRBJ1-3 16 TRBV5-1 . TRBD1 CASSLVTGGSGNTIYF TGCGCCAGCAGCTTGGTTACAGGGGGATCTGGAAACACCATATATTTT
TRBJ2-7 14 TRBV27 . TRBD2 CASSPQGGANEQYF TGTGCCAGCAGTCCCCAGGGAGGGGCCAACGAGCAGTACTTC
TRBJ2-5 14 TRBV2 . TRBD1 CASSVQGAEETQYF TGTGCCAGCAGTGTTCAGGGGGCGGAGGAGACCCAGTACTTC
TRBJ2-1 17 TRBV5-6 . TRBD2 CASSSPSGASSYNEQFF TGTGCCAGCAGCTCACCTAGCGGGGCGAGCTCCTACAATGAGCAGTTCTTC
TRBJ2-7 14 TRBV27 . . CASSSQTALYEQYF TGTGCCAGCAGTTCTCAGACAGCCCTATACGAGCAGTACTTC
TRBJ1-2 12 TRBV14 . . CASSQDRLGYTF TGTGCCAGCAGCCAAGACAGGCTGGGCTACACCTTC
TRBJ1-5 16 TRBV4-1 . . CASSQDGGGSNQPQHF TGCGCCAGCAGCCAAGATGGGGGCGGGAGCAATCAGCCCCAGCATTTT
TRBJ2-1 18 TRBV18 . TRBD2 CASSRGTSGTGTYNEQFF TGTGCCAGCTCCCGCGGGACTAGCGGGACTGGGACCTACAATGAGCAGTTCTTC
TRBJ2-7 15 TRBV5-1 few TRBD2 CASSPGLAGDYEQYF TGCGCCAGCAGTCCGGGACTAGCGGGAGACTACGAGCAGTACTTC
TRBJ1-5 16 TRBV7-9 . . CASSLGELGQGEPQHF TGTGCCAGCAGCTTAGGGGAATTGGGGCAGGGTGAGCCCCAGCATTTT
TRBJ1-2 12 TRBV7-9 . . CASSLGAYGYTF TGTGCCAGCAGCTTAGGCGCCTATGGCTACACCTTC
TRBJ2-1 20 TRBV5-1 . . CASSLGFSGQSRREVNEQFF TGCGCCAGCAGCTTGGGGTTCTCGGGACAGTCCCGAAGGGAGGTCAATGAGCAGTTCTTC
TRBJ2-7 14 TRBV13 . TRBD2 CASSPSGMSYEQYF TGTGCCAGCAGCCCTAGCGGGATGTCCTACGAGCAGTACTTC
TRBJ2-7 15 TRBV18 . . CASSYTSKGSYEQYF TGTGCCAGCTCATATACTAGTAAAGGCTCCTACGAGCAGTACTTC
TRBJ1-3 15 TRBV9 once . CASSLSSGSGNTIYF TGTGCCAGCAGCCTCAGTTCTGGCTCTGGAAACACCATATATTTT
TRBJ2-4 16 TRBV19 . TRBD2 CASSSGLAEDKNIQYF TGTGCCAGTAGTTCGGGACTAGCTGAGGACAAAAACATTCAGTACTTC
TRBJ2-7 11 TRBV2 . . CASGEYYEQYF TGTGCCAGCGGGGAGTACTACGAGCAGTACTTC
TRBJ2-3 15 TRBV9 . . CASSDGAGYTDTQYF TGTGCCAGCAGCGACGGAGCGGGCTACACAGATACGCAGTATTTT
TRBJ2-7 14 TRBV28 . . CASRPTGRENEQYF TGTGCCAGCAGACCAACAGGGAGAGAAAACGAGCAGTACTTC
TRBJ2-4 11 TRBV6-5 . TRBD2 CASSTREGLYF TGTGCCAGCAGTACCCGGGAGGGCCTATACTTC
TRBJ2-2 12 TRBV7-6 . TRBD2 CASRGGDRELFF TGTGCCAGCAGGGGGGGGGACCGGGAGCTGTTTTTT
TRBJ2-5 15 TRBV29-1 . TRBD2 CSVTPAGGARETQYF TGCAGTGTTACCCCAGCGGGGGGGGCTCGAGAGACCCAGTACTTC
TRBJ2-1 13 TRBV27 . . CASSLSQDNEQFF TGTGCCAGCAGTTTAAGCCAGGACAATGAGCAGTTCTTC
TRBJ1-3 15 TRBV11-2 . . CASSLAHISGNTIYF TGTGCCAGCAGCTTGGCTCACATCTCTGGAAACACCATATATTTT
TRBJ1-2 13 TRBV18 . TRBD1 CASSPDRGLGYTF TGTGCCAGCTCACCGGACAGGGGGCTTGGCTACACCTTC
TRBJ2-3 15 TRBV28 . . CASSLVQGDPDTQYF TGTGCCAGCAGTTTGGTACAGGGAGACCCAGATACGCAGTATTTT
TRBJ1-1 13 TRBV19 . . CASSIQGTTEAFF TGTGCCAGTAGTATTCAGGGGACCACTGAAGCTTTCTTT
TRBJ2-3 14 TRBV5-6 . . CASTRRAYTDTQYF TGTGCCAGCACCCGGCGGGCCTACACAGATACGCAGTATTTT
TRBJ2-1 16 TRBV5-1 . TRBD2 CASSYGTTTNAYEQFF TGCGCCAGCAGTTACGGGACTACCACAAACGCGTATGAGCAGTTCTTC